What follows is one T cell receptor (beta chain) and its context. The antigen is not known. Investigators reverse transcribed all isolated RNA, so they sequenced expressed TCRB transcripts. Profiling relied on immunoSEQ multiplex PCR, and the TCRdb table lists in-frame clones only, not all of them. The data hold tens of thousands of clones, with roughly three quarters observed a single time. The data are from a study of beta chain features in type 1 diabetes. Study details: Sorted cells from all samples, numbering 107,917,701, were examined. Study-wide results and caveats: Insertions were fewer and deletions more numerous at VDJ junctions in type 1 diabetes patients.

Donors underwent one heparinised blood draw, about 110 mL on average. It was via CD45RO/CCR7/CD25/CD127/CD95/CD27 that CD4+ naive, central memory, regulatory and stem cell-like memory cells were sorted. The V segment lost 4 bases and the J segment 7 bases; nucleotides outside the gene matches: 1. The CDR3 extends over 13 amino acids. Germline V CDR1 and CDR2: ENHRY, SYGVKD. This clonotype was sampled from a woman aged 35 to 49 in good health. The chain carries TRBV10-3 and TRBJ1-2; 12 bases match TRBD1. The material sequenced was Tregs from blood. In nucleotides, the CDR3 is TGTGCCATCAGTGCGGGACAGGGGGCTGGCTACACCTTC. It yields the protein CAISAGQGAGYTF.